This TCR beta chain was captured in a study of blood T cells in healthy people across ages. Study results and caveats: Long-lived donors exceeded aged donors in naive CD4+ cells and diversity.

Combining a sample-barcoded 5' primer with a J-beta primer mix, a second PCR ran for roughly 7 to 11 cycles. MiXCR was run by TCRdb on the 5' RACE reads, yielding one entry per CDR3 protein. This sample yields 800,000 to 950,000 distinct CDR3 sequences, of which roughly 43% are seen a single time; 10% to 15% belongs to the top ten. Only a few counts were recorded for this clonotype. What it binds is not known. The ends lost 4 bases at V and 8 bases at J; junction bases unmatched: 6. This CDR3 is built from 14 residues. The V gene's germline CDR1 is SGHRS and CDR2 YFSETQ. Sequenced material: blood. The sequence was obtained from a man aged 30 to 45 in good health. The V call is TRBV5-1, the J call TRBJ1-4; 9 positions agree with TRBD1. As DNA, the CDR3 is TGCGCCAGCAGCGTGGGACAGGGAGGGGAAAAACTGTTTTTT. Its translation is CASSVGQGGEKLFF.